This TCR beta chain stems from a study of T cells after yellow fever vaccination. The table lists this clonotype with a few counts. V was cut by 1 base and J by 8 bases, with 6 bases left in between. The CDR3 is 12 residues long. TCRdb reanalysed the 5' RACE reads using MiXCR and keeps one entry per CDR3 protein. The table records 600,000 to 750,000 distinct CDR3 sequences, over 9% of them present only once. This TCR came from a young man who received the YFV17D yellow fever vaccine. The rearrangement uses TRBV12-3 or TRBV12-4 and TRBJ2-4; D call uncertain. The specimen comprised PBMCs, sampled on the day of the yellow fever booster vaccination. The CDR3 DNA follows: TGTGCCAGCAGTTTAGGCACAGACATTCAGTACTTC. It yields the protein CASSLGTDIQYF.